The rows below give T cell receptor beta chains drawn from one sample of a study of CD8 T cells in Susac syndrome. TCRdb processed the immunoSEQ multiplex PCR reads anew with MiXCR; each CDR3 protein has one entry. The sample yields about 150,000 distinct CDR3 sequences, nearly 97% seen once. The sequencing input was CD8+ T cells from PBMCs. These receptors were taken from a human donor with multiple sclerosis. The CDR3 runs from the conserved cysteine through the conserved F or W. Fields, in order: clone size, D gene, V gene, J gene, CDR3 protein, CDR3 DNA. The D gene is left open where the match is weak. Clone size appears in some rows only: once, few, many, or a class for an expanded clone.

-	-	TRBV6-5	TRBJ2-3	CASSFRGDSPLHGTDTQYF	TGTGCCAGCAGTTTCCGAGGAGACTCCCCCCTCCACGGCACAGATACGCAGTATTTT
-	-	TRBV11-1	TRBJ2-1	CASSFESFAANEQFF	TGTGCCAGCAGCTTTGAATCGTTCGCCGCCAATGAGCAGTTCTTC
-	-	TRBV25-1	TRBJ1-5	CASSAGAGQPQHF	TGTGCCAGTTCTGCTGGGGCCGGTCAGCCCCAGCATTTT
-	-	TRBV9	TRBJ1-5	CASSVEDNQPQHF	TGTGCCAGCAGCGTAGAGGATAATCAGCCCCAGCATTTT
-	-	TRBV7-9	TRBJ2-3	CASSLSETGDTQYF	TGTGCCAGCAGCTTATCAGAGACAGGAGATACGCAGTATTTT
once	TRBD1	TRBV29-1	TRBJ1-4	CSVETGRHEKLFF	TGCAGCGTTGAGACAGGGAGGCATGAAAAACTGTTTTTT
-	-	TRBV30	TRBJ2-7	CAWRSGLSSYEQYF	TGTGCCTGGAGATCGGGGCTTTCCTCCTACGAGCAGTACTTC
-	TRBD2	TRBV20-1	TRBJ2-1	CSARGLANSYNEQFF	TGCAGTGCCCGAGGACTAGCGAATTCCTACAATGAGCAGTTCTTC
-	-	TRBV27	TRBJ1-2	CASINPQGWGYGYTF	TGTGCCAGCATCAACCCCCAGGGATGGGGCTATGGCTACACCTTC
-	TRBD2	TRBV5-6	TRBJ2-1	CASSGYSGGSYNEQFF	TGTGCCAGCAGCGGCTATAGCGGGGGGTCCTACAATGAGCAGTTCTTC
-	-	TRBV30	TRBJ2-7	CAWSVAWYEQYF	TGTGCCTGGAGTGTGGCCTGGTACGAGCAGTACTTC
-	TRBD1	TRBV25-1	TRBJ1-1	CASSEVFRGGTEAFF	TGTGCCAGCAGTGAAGTTTTCAGGGGGGGGACTGAAGCTTTCTTT
-	-	TRBV20-1	TRBJ1-1	CSAPIQGPNTEAFF	TGCAGTGCCCCTATACAGGGCCCGAACACTGAAGCTTTCTTT
-	TRBD1	TRBV20-1	TRBJ1-1	CSASPTTGELNTEAFF	TGCAGTGCTAGTCCAACGACAGGGGAACTGAACACTGAAGCTTTCTTT
-	-	TRBV29-1	TRBJ1-1	CSATTGYTEAFF	TGCAGCGCAACGACAGGCTACACTGAAGCTTTCTTT
-	-	TRBV13	TRBJ2-7	CASSTGAYEQYF	TGTGCCAGCAGCACCGGGGCTTACGAGCAGTACTTC
-	-	TRBV12-3/TRBV12-4	TRBJ1-1	CASRQGREAFF	TGTGCCAGCAGGCAGGGGCGGGAAGCTTTCTTT
-	-	TRBV29-1	TRBJ2-1	CSVTRNEQFF	TGCAGCGTTACTCGGAATGAGCAGTTCTTC
once	TRBD1	TRBV12-5	TRBJ1-6	CASGPTGVSPLHF	TGTGCTAGTGGTCCGACAGGGGTCTCACCCCTCCACTTT
-	-	TRBV7-9	TRBJ1-1	CASSLGNAGVNTEAFF	TGTGCCAGCAGCTTAGGGAATGCAGGGGTAAACACTGAAGCTTTCTTT